This TCR beta chain appears in the sequencing data of a study of identical twins. V lost 2 bases to trimming and J lost 1 base; unmatched junction nucleotides: 6. This CDR3 contains 17 residues. TCRdb re-derived calls from the 5' RACE reads in MiXCR, one entry per CDR3 protein. The profile covers under 1 million distinct CDR3 sequences, with approximately 13% appearing a single time and roughly 1.6% taken by the ten largest. This same sample was also part of a study on yellow fever vaccine responses in identical twins.

This receptor was taken from a woman aged 18-30 years in good health. The gene calls are TRBV12-3 or TRBV12-4 and TRBJ2-7, with 12 positions matching TRBD2. Sequencing was done on a sample of PBMCs. The DNA for the CDR3 is TGTGCCAGCAGTTTACACCCTAGCGGGAGGGCGTCCTACGAGCAGTACTTC. This sequence encodes CASSLHPSGRASYEQYF.